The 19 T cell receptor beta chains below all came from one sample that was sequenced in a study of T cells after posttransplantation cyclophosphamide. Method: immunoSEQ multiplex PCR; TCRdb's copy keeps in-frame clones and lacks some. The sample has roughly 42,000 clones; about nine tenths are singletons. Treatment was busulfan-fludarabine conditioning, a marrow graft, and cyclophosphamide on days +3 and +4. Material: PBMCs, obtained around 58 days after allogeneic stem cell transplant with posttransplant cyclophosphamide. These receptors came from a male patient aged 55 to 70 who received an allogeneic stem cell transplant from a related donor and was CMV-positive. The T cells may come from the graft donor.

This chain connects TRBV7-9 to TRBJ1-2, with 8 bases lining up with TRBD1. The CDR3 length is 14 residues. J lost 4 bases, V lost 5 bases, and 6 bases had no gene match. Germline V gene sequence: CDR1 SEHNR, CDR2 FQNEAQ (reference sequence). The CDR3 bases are TGTGCCAGCAGCCCCCTAGGACAGGGCTATGGCTACACCTTC. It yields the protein CASSPLGQGYGYTF.

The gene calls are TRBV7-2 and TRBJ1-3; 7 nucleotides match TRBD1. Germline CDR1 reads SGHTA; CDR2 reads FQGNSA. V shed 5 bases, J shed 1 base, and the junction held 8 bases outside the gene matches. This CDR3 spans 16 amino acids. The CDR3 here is CASSRQGEKSGNTIYF. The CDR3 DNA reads TGTGCCAGCAGCCGACAGGGTGAGAAATCTGGAAACACCATATATTTT.

The CDR3 is CASSLSGQGAGISPLHF. CDR3 bases: TGTGCCAGCAGTTTAAGTGGACAGGGGGCTGGGATTTCACCCCTCCACTTT. V is TRBV27 and J is TRBJ1-6; 11 positions agree with TRBD1. There are 17 residues in the CDR3. Germline V gene sequence: CDR1 MNHEY, CDR2 SMNVEV (reference sequence). The V gene end was trimmed by 2 bases and the J gene end by 9 bases; junction bases not matched to a gene: 9.

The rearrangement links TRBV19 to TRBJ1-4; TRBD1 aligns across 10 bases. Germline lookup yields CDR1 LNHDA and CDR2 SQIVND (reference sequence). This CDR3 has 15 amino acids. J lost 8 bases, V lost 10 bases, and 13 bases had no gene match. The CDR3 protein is CATRDRGRYSEKLFF. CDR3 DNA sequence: TGTGCCACCCGGGACAGGGGCCGCTATTCGGAAAAACTGTTTTTT.

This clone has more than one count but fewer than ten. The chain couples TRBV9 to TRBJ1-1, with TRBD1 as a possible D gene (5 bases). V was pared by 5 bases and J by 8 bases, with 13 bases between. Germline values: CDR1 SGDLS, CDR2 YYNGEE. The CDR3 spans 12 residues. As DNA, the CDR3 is TGTGCCAGCAGGGATGATCAGGGAGAAGCTTTCTTT. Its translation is CASRDDQGEAFF.

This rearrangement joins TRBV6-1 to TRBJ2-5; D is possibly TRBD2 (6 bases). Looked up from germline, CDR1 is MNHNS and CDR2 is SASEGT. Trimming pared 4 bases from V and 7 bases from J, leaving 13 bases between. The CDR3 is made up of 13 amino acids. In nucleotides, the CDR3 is TGTGCCAGCAGTGTTTCTAGGGACTCGACCCAGTACTTC. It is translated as CASSVSRDSTQYF.

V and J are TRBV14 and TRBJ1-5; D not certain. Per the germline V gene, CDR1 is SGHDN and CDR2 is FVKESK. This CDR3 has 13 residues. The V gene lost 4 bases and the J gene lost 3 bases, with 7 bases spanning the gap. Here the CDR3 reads CASSRESNQPQHF. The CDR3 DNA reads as TGTGCCAGCAGCCGGGAGTCCAATCAGCCCCAGCATTTT.

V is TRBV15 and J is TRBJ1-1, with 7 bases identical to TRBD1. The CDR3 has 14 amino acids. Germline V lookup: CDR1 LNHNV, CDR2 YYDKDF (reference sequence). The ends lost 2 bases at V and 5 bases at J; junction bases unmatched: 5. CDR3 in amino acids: CATSRRQGWTEAFF. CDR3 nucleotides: TGTGCCACCAGCAGAAGACAGGGATGGACTGAAGCTTTCTTT.

The CDR3 nucleotides read TGTGCCAGCAGTTACCAACCGAGTTCGAACACCGGGGAGCTGTTTTTT. It encodes CASSYQPSSNTGELFF. This sequence joins TRBV6-5 and TRBJ2-2; D is unresolved. Germline CDR1 reads MNHEY; CDR2 reads SVGAGI. The CDR3 spans 16 residues. V dropped 2 bases and J dropped 0 bases, with 10 bases sitting between them.

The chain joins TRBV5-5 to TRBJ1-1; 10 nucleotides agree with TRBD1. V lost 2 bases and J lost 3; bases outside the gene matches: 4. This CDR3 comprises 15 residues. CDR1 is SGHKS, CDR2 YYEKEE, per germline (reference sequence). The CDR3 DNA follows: TGTGCCAGCAGCTTTTCTGGGACAGGGGACACTGAAGCTTTCTTT. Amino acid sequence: CASSFSGTGDTEAFF.

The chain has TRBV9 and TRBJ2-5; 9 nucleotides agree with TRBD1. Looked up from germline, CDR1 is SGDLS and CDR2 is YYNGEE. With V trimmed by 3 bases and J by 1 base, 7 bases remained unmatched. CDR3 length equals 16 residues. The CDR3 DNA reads TGTGCCAGCAGCGGTAACAGGGGGCGTTTCCAAGAGACCCAGTACTTC. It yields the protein CASSGNRGRFQETQYF.

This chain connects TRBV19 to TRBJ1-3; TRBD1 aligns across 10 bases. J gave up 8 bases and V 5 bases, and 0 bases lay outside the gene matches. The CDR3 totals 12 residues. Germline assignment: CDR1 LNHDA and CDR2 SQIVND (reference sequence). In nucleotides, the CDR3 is TGTGCCAGTAGTGGACAGGGGGACACCATATATTTT. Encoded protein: CASSGQGDTIYF.

The CDR3 DNA reads as TGTGCCAGCAGTAACGGGGGGCGCTACCAAGAGACCCAGTACTTC. Residues: CASSNGGRYQETQYF. This sequence joins TRBV6-5 and TRBJ2-5, with D perhaps TRBD2 (7 bases). The germline CDR1 and CDR2 sequences are MNHEY and SVGAGI. V lost 5 bases and J lost 0, with 13 bases in between. The CDR3 is made up of 15 amino acids.

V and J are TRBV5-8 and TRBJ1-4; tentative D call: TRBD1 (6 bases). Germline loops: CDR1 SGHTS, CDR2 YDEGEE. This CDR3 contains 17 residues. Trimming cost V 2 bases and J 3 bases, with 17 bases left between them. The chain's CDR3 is CASSFYRATRANEKLFF. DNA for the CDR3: TGTGCCAGCAGCTTTTACAGGGCCACGAGGGCTAATGAAAAACTGTTTTTT.

The CDR3 is CASSPTKQTNTGELFF. The CDR3 region has the DNA TGTGCCAGCAGTCCGACCAAACAGACGAACACCGGGGAGCTGTTTTTT. V and J are TRBV27 and TRBJ2-2; D uncertain. The CDR3 covers 16 residues. V lost 5 bases and J 0 bases, leaving 13 bases between the germline ends. Germline CDR1 reads MNHEY; CDR2 reads SMNVEV (reference sequence).

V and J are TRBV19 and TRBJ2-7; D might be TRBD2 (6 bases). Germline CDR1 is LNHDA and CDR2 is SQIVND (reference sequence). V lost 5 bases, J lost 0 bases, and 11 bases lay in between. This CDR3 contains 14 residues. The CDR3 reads CASSLRDFSYEQYF. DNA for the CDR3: TGTGCCAGTAGTCTCCGGGACTTCTCCTACGAGCAGTACTTC.

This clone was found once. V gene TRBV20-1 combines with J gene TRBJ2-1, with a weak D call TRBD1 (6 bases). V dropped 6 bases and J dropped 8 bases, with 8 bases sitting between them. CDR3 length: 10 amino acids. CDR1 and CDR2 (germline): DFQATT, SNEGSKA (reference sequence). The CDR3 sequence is CSAGQHEQFF. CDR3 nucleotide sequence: TGCAGTGCAGGACAGCATGAGCAGTTCTTC.

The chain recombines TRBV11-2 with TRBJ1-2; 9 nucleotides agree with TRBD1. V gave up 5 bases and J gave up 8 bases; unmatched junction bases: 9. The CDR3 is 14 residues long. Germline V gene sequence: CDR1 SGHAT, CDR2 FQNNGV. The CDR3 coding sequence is TGTGCCAGCAGCCGGGACAGGGTATCGGAGGGCTACACCTTC. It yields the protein CASSRDRVSEGYTF.

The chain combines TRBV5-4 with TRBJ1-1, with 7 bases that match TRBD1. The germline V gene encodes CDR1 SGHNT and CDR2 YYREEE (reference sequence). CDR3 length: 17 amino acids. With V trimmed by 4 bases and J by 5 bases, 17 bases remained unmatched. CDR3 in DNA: TGTGCCAGCAGCCCTACCCACAGGGGCCGAGAGGTAACTGAAGCTTTCTTT. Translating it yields CASSPTHRGREVTEAFF.